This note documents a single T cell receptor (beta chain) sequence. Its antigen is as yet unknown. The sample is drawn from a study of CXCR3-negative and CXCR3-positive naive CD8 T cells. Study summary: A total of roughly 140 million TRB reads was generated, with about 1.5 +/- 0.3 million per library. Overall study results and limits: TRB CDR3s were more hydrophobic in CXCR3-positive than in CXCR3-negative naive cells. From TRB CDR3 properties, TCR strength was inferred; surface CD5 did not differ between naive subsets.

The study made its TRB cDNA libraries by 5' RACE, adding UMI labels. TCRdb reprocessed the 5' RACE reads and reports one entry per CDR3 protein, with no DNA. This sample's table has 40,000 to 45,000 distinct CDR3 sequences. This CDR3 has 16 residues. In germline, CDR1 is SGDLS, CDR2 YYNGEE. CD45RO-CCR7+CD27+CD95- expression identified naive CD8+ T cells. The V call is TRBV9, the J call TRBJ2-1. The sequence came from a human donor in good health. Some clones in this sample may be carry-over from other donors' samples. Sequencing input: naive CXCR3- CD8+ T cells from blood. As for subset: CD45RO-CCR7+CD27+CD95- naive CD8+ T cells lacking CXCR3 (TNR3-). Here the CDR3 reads CASSVAHRGSYNEQFF.